A single sample is the source of the 32 T cell receptor beta chains below, sequenced in a study of human T cells and chemical hapten exposure. Time point in this sample: patch test 1, 2 weeks after DPC sensitization. Indicated treatment: therapeutic diphenylcyclopropenone sensitization with weekly scalp DPC. TCRdb re-called the RACE reads through MiXCR, storing one row per CDR3 protein. The data contain about 360,000 distinct CDR3 sequences, 4.8% of them seen just once; the ten biggest clones take up 2% to 2.5%. This specimen was whole blood, taken in connection with sensitization to the hapten diphenylcyclopropenone (DPC). The receptors stem from a woman aged 45-60 years with alopecia areata. Some clones in this sample may be carry-over from other donors' samples.

This clonotype was seen only a few times. The chain recombines TRBV6-2 or TRBV6-3 with TRBJ1-1; the match to TRBD1 covers 9 bases. Germline loops: CDR1 MNHEY, CDR2 SVGEGT. Trimming cost V 5 bases and J 1 base; bases outside gene matches: 8. The length of the CDR3 is 16 residues. CDR3 coding DNA: TGTGCCAGCAGTGTCGGACAGGGGCCCTGGAACACTGAAGCTTTCTTT. It yields the protein CASSVGQGPWNTEAFF.

In the case of this clonotype: No conserved phenylalanine or tryptophan ends this CDR3, so it is likely a read error. This sequence joins TRBV7-2 and TRBJ2-3, with D unclear. The CDR3 sequence is 14 residues long. Trimming cost V 3 bases and J 0 bases, with 7 bases left between them. Germline assignment: CDR1 SGHTA and CDR2 FQGNSA. Here the CDR3 reads CASSFDPSTDTQYL. For the CDR3, the DNA is TGTGCCAGCAGCTTTGACCCCAGCACAGATACGCAGTATTTA.

This clonotype has at least ten counts. The gene calls are TRBV6-5 and TRBJ1-1; D is undetermined. The V end lost 6 bases, the J end lost 6 bases, and 8 bases lay between the germline ends. Germline V gives CDR1 MNHEY, CDR2 SVGAGI. This CDR3 region has 11 residues. This CDR3 reads CASRKGSEAFF. The CDR3 DNA follows: TGTGCCAGCAGGAAGGGCTCTGAAGCTTTCTTT.

This clonotype appeared many times. The rearrangement uses TRBV7-2 and TRBJ2-3, with D tentatively TRBD2 (6 bases). From germline, CDR1 is SGHTA and CDR2 FQGNSA. CDR3 size: 15 residues. Trimming stripped 5 bases from V and 4 bases from J, with 16 bases between. The CDR3 reads CASSLTTSRADTQYF. The CDR3 DNA follows: TGTGCCAGCAGCCTAACGACTAGTAGGGCAGATACGCAGTATTTT.

This clonotype was seen many times. V and J are TRBV7-9 and TRBJ2-5; the D is unclear. Per the germline V gene, CDR1 is SEHNR and CDR2 is FQNEAQ (reference sequence). The CDR3 length is 13 residues. The ends were cut back, 0 bases at V and 5 bases at J, with 7 bases in the middle. The CDR3 sequence: CASSLARSETQYF. Here the CDR3 DNA reads TGTGCCAGCAGCTTAGCCCGATCCGAGACCCAGTACTTC.

At least ten counts were recorded for this clonotype. The chain recombines TRBV24-1 with TRBJ2-3; 8 bases match TRBD1. There are 18 residues in the CDR3. The V and J ends lost 5 bases and 5 bases, in that order; junction bases with no gene match: 17. Germline values: CDR1 KGHDR, CDR2 SFDVKD. Written as DNA, the CDR3 is TGTGCCACCAGTGTGGGGATCGGACAGGGCCACGTCGAAGATACGCAGTATTTT. It specifies CATSVGIGQGHVEDTQYF.

This clonotype showed up just a few times. This sequence joins TRBV7-9 and TRBJ1-2; tentative D call: TRBD1 (6 bases). The CDR3 covers 14 residues. Germline V gives CDR1 SEHNR, CDR2 FQNEAQ (reference sequence). Trimming cost V 5 bases and J 0 bases, with 10 bases left between them. The CDR3 sequence: CASSQQGANYGYTF. The CDR3 bases are TGTGCCAGCAGCCAACAGGGAGCTAACTATGGCTACACCTTC.

This clonotype was recorded many times. The chain couples TRBV29-1 to TRBJ2-7, with 11 positions matching TRBD1. The CDR3 consists of 16 residues. Germline CDR1 SQVTM, CDR2 ANQGSEA. V dropped 0 bases and J dropped 0; count of bases not matched to a gene: 4. CDR3 coding DNA: TGCAGCGTTGAAGATCCCGGGACAGGGGGCTCCTACGAGCAGTACTTC. This gives the protein CSVEDPGTGGSYEQYF.

This clonotype was observed many times. The chain carries TRBV6-5 and TRBJ2-2, with 8 bases fitting TRBD2. CDR3 size: 17 residues. Looked up from germline, CDR1 is MNHEY and CDR2 is SVGAGI. V shed 1 base and J 0 bases; nucleotides not matched to a gene: 4. The CDR3 spells CASSYFAGGTNTGELFF. DNA of the CDR3: TGTGCCAGCAGTTACTTCGCGGGGGGAACGAACACCGGGGAGCTGTTTTTT.

This clonotype appeared many times. The chain recombines TRBV15 with TRBJ2-3, with D unresolved. The ends were cut back, 3 bases at V and 0 bases at J, with 7 bases in the middle. The CDR3 covers 14 residues. Germline assignment: CDR1 LNHNV and CDR2 YYDKDF (reference sequence). DNA of the CDR3: TGTGCCACCAGCAGGCACTCTAGCACAGATACGCAGTATTTT. This sequence encodes CATSRHSSTDTQYF.

This clonotype showed up just a few times. The V gene is TRBV29-1, the J gene TRBJ2-1, with D possibly being TRBD1 (5 bases). V was clipped by 7 bases and J by 5 bases, with 15 bases between them. The V gene's germline CDR1 is SQVTM and CDR2 ANQGSEA. This CDR3 has 13 amino acids. In nucleotides, the CDR3 is TGCAGCGCTAGGCAGGGCCCTAACAATGAGCAGTTCTTC. It specifies CSARQGPNNEQFF.

This clonotype was counted between two and nine times. J is TRBJ2-7 and V is TRBV7-9; the match to TRBD2 covers 13 bases. In germline, CDR1 is SEHNR, CDR2 FQNEAQ (reference sequence). This CDR3 is built from 15 residues. V shed 4 bases and J 5 bases; nucleotides not matched to a gene: 5. The CDR3 sequence: CASSSTGTSGDEQYF. In nucleotides, the CDR3 is TGTGCCAGCAGCTCGACCGGGACTAGCGGGGACGAGCAGTACTTC.

This clonotype has ten or more counts. The chain joins TRBV6-6 to TRBJ2-7; D is unresolved. The CDR3 extends over 13 amino acids. V was pared by 4 bases and J by 3 bases, with 10 bases between. The germline CDR1 and CDR2 sequences are MNHNY and SVGAGI (reference sequence). CDR3 amino acids: CASSSQPGYEQYF. The CDR3 DNA sequence: TGTGCCAGCAGTTCCCAGCCGGGCTACGAGCAGTACTTC.

This clonotype came up many times. The CDR3 spells CASSQGNGGAYNEQFF. The CDR3 DNA reads as TGCGCCAGCAGCCAAGGGAATGGGGGGGCCTACAATGAGCAGTTCTTC. This rearrangement joins TRBV4-3 to TRBJ2-1; 7 bases line up with TRBD2. CDR1 and CDR2 from the germline V gene are LGHNA and YSLEER. The CDR3 has 16 amino acids. The junction had 5 bases not matched to a gene; V was cut back by 1 base and J by 2 bases.

The chain uses TRBV5-1 and TRBJ2-5; TRBD2 aligns across 13 bases. Unmatched junction bases numbered 4, after V lost 1 base and J lost 7 bases. In germline, CDR1 is SGHRS, CDR2 YFSETQ. The CDR3 runs to 15 residues. This CDR3 is CASSLTSGRAGTQYF. The CDR3 DNA reads TGCGCCAGCAGCTTGACTAGCGGGAGGGCCGGGACCCAGTACTTC.

This clonotype was detected many times. V usage is TRBV7-7 and J usage is TRBJ2-1; tentative D call: TRBD2 (6 bases). Germline values: CDR1 SSHAT, CDR2 FNYEAQ (reference sequence). V was pared by 5 bases and J by 7 bases, with 12 bases between. This CDR3 comprises 13 residues. The CDR3 spells CASSGGKGNEQFF. CDR3 nucleotide sequence: TGTGCCAGCAGCGGGGGGAAGGGGAATGAGCAGTTCTTC.

This chain uses TRBV10-2 with TRBJ2-3, with unresolved D. This CDR3 contains 15 residues. V dropped 4 bases and J dropped 0 bases, with 11 bases sitting between them. Germline-derived CDR1 and CDR2 are WSHSY and SAAADI. As DNA, the CDR3 is TGCGCCAGCAGTGGTGAAGCGTTGAGCACAGATACGCAGTATTTT. Translated: CASSGEALSTDTQYF.

This clonotype was observed many times. Here the CDR3 DNA reads TGTGCCAGCAGCTTTGGGGTGACAGCTGGAAACACCATATATTTT. Translation: CASSFGVTAGNTIYF. J is TRBJ1-3 and V is TRBV5-8, with D tentatively TRBD1 (5 bases). V gave up 2 bases and J gave up 2 bases, with 11 bases separating them. The CDR3 is 15 residues long. CDR1 and CDR2 (germline): SGHTS, YDEGEE.

This clonotype was counted at least ten times. The chain is built from TRBV18 and TRBJ2-7; 9 bases agree with TRBD1. The germline CDR1 and CDR2 sequences are KGHSH and LQKENI. V lost 3 bases, J lost 3 bases, and 3 bases stayed unmatched. This CDR3 contains 14 residues. DNA for the CDR3: TGTGCCAGCTCACCTAGACAGGGGGACTACGAGCAGTACTTC. It specifies CASSPRQGDYEQYF. The whole variable domain, filled in from reference TRBV18 and TRBJ2-7, reads NAGVMQNPRHLVRRRGQEARLRCSPMKGHSHVYWYRQLPEEGLKFMVYLQKENIIDESGMPKERFSAEFPKEGPSILRIQQVVRGDSAAYFCASSPRQGDYEQYFGPGTRLTVT.

This clonotype was picked up many times. The rearrangement uses TRBV2 and TRBJ1-1, with 11 bases matching TRBD1. Losses at the gene ends were 5 bases for V and 6 bases for J; bases not matched to a gene: 11. The CDR3 spans 16 residues. Per germline, CDR1 SNHLY and CDR2 FYNNEI. The CDR3 loop is CASSPRDRGANPEAFF. In DNA, the CDR3 is TGTGCCAGCAGTCCCCGGGACAGGGGGGCAAACCCTGAAGCTTTCTTT.

Ten or more counts support this clonotype. The J gene is TRBJ2-3, the V gene TRBV6-5, with 12 bases that match TRBD2. The J segment lost 5 bases and the V segment lost 7 bases, leaving 7 bases of the junction unmatched. The CDR3 runs 15 residues. The germline V gene encodes CDR1 MNHEY and CDR2 SVGAGI. The DNA for the CDR3 is TGTGCCAGCACCAGACAGGGACTAGCGGGAGATACGCAGTATTTT. Its translation: CASTRQGLAGDTQYF.

This clonotype was recorded many times. This sequence joins TRBV9 and TRBJ2-3; no clear D. V shed 4 bases and J shed 6 bases, with 12 bases lying between them. Germline lookup yields CDR1 SGDLS and CDR2 YYNGEE. The CDR3 covers 13 residues. In nucleotides, the CDR3 is TGTGCCAGCAGCCCGAGACCCGGGGATACGCAGTATTTT. Translated: CASSPRPGDTQYF.

This sequence joins TRBV7-2 and TRBJ2-1; 7 bases are a match to TRBD1. From germline, CDR1 is SGHTA and CDR2 FQGNSA. The V gene end was trimmed by 4 bases and the J gene end by 0 bases; junction bases not matched to a gene: 3. The CDR3 extends over 15 amino acids. The DNA of the CDR3 is TGTGCCAGCAGCTCAGACAGGGCCTCCTACAATGAGCAGTTCTTC. It is translated as CASSSDRASYNEQFF.

In its sample, this clonotype was seen a few times. The CDR3 sequence: CASSQDRGLGEQYF. DNA for the CDR3: TGCGCCAGCAGCCAAGACAGGGGGCTAGGCGAGCAGTACTTC. The chain joins TRBV4-3 to TRBJ2-7; 8 positions agree with TRBD1. This CDR3 comprises 14 residues. Germline CDR1 reads LGHNA; CDR2 reads YSLEER. The trim removed 0 bases at V and 6 bases at J, leaving 4 bases unmatched.

This clonotype was detected many times. The chain is built from TRBV3-1 and TRBJ1-1; D may be TRBD1 (5 bases). Trimming left V 7 bases short and J 5 bases short, with 17 bases between. CDR1 LGHDT and CDR2 YNNKEL come from the germline V gene (reference sequence). The CDR3 loop spans 14 amino acids. The DNA for the CDR3 is TGTGCCAGCACCCCTATTCATGGGGGTACTGAAGCTTTCTTT. This sequence encodes CASTPIHGGTEAFF.

The CDR3 loop reads CSVRGDTSDYSDTQYF. CDR3 in DNA: TGCAGCGTTAGGGGCGACACTAGCGATTATTCAGATACGCAGTATTTT. The chain joins TRBV29-1 to TRBJ2-3; TRBD2 matches at 7 bases. From germline, CDR1 is SQVTM and CDR2 ANQGSEA. The V gene end was trimmed by 5 bases and the J gene end by 4 bases; junction bases not matched to a gene: 15. The length of the CDR3 is 16 residues.

At least ten counts were recorded for this clonotype. V usage is TRBV3-1 and J usage is TRBJ2-1, with D uncertain. From germline, CDR1 is LGHDT and CDR2 YNNKEL (reference sequence). The V end lost 2 bases, the J end lost 9 bases, and 8 bases lay between the germline ends. This CDR3 has 12 amino acids. The CDR3 loop is CASSQSRGEQFF. In nucleotides, the CDR3 is TGTGCCAGCAGCCAAAGCCGAGGTGAGCAGTTCTTC.

This clonotype was detected ten times or more. The CDR3 is CAIRVPGPTYEQYF. CDR3 nucleotides: TGTGCCATCAGGGTGCCGGGGCCCACCTACGAGCAGTACTTC. J is TRBJ2-7 and V is TRBV10-3, with D perhaps matching TRBD1 or TRBD2 (5 bases each). V was cut by 6 bases and J by 2 bases, with 14 bases left in between. CDR1 is ENHRY and CDR2 is SYGVKD in the germline V gene. There are 14 residues in the CDR3.

The gene calls are TRBV20-1 and TRBJ2-7; 16 positions agree with TRBD2. Germline CDR1 DFQATT, CDR2 SNEGSKA (reference sequence). CDR3 size: 14 residues. The V gene end was trimmed by 8 bases and the J gene end by 5 bases; junction bases not matched to a gene: 6. CDR3 nucleotide sequence: TGCAGTTCGGGACTAGCGGGAGGGGGGAACGAGCAGTACTTC. Its protein product is CSSGLAGGGNEQYF.

V usage is TRBV6-2 or TRBV6-3 and J usage is TRBJ2-1; 10 bases map to TRBD2. The CDR3 covers 15 residues. V lost 4 bases, J lost 5 bases, and 5 bases stayed unmatched. Per the germline V gene, CDR1 is MNHEY and CDR2 is SVGEGT. CDR3 sequence (DNA): TGTGCCAGCAGTTTCGGCGGACTAGCGGACAATGAGCAGTTCTTC. The encoded protein is CASSFGGLADNEQFF.

The table lists this clonotype with a few counts. The J gene is TRBJ1-1, the V gene TRBV6-6, with 9 nucleotides matching TRBD1. The CDR3 spans 12 residues. Germline CDR1 and CDR2: MNHNY and SVGAGI (reference sequence). V gave up 4 bases and J gave up 10 bases; unmatched junction bases: 4. This CDR3 is CASSSGQGPAFF. CDR3 DNA sequence: TGTGCCAGCAGTTCAGGACAGGGGCCAGCTTTCTTT.

The table lists this clonotype with a few counts. The chain joins TRBV6-6 to TRBJ2-1; 9 nucleotides line up with TRBD2. V trimming: 6 bases; J trimming: 5 bases; junction bases outside the gene matches: 14. The CDR3 runs to 17 residues. The germline V gene has CDR1 MNHNY and CDR2 SVGAGI (reference sequence). The CDR3 nucleotides read TGTGCCAGCAGCACCACTTTAGCGGGGGCCCTCCACAATGAGCAGTTCTTC. Residues: CASSTTLAGALHNEQFF.